Listed below are T cell receptor beta chains from one sample, sequenced in a study of T cells in Graves' hyperthyroidism and ophthalmopathy. TCRdb called the multiplex PCR reads again in MiXCR, with one record for every CDR3 protein. The table records a few hundred thousand distinct CDR3 sequences, 15% to 20% of them present only once. Material: blood. These receptors were collected from a young man with Graves' ophthalmopathy. Both conserved end residues are part of each CDR3. D genes are given only for firm matches. Size is omitted from some rows. Given values are once, few, many or a class for expanded clones.

d_call j_call v_call clone_size cdr3_nt cdr3_aa
TRBD1 TRBJ2-2 TRBV19 - TGTGCCAGTAGTATAGGCAGGGGGCCTTCGAGGACGAACACCGGGGAGCTGTTTTTT CASSIGRGPSRTNTGELFF
- TRBJ1-1 TRBV29-1 - TGCAGCGTTGAGGACAACGCTGAAGCTTTCTTT CSVEDNAEAFF
- TRBJ2-2 TRBV20-1 few TGCAGTGCCGCCAGACGTACGAACACCGGGGAGCTGTTTTTT CSAARRTNTGELFF
- TRBJ1-6 TRBV5-8 once TGTGCCAACCCGCTATTGGTCGGGTCGAGTTCACCCCTCCACTTT CANPLLVGSSSPLHF
- TRBJ2-1 TRBV7-9 many TGTGCCAGCAGCTTTGGCGGGGATTCCTACTCCTACAATGAGCAGTTCTTC CASSFGGDSYSYNEQFF
- TRBJ1-1 TRBV15 few TGTGCCACCAGCTTCCATTCAGGGACGGCTTTCTTT CATSFHSGTAFF
- TRBJ2-1 TRBV20-1 many TGCAGTGCTAGGGCGGGGATCTCCTACAATGAGCAGTTCTTC CSARAGISYNEQFF
TRBD1 TRBJ1-5 TRBV29-1 - TGCAGCGTTGCCGGGACAGAGGATCAGCCCCAGCATTTT CSVAGTEDQPQHF
- TRBJ2-1 TRBV12-3/TRBV12-4 many TGTGCCAGCAGTTTGACAGGATTCTACAATGAGCAGTTCTTC CASSLTGFYNEQFF
- TRBJ2-5 TRBV11-2 - TGTGCCAGCAGACAAACAGGGGAGACCCAGTACTTC CASRQTGETQYF
- TRBJ2-7 TRBV4-1 many TGCGCCAGCAGCTTCCCCGGGGAGCGCGAGCAGTACTTC CASSFPGEREQYF
- TRBJ2-7 TRBV19 - TGTGCCAGTAGTATACGTCCGGACGACGAGCAGTACTTC CASSIRPDDEQYF
- TRBJ2-3 TRBV9 - TGTGCCAGCAGCGTAGGCGTGACCACTAGCACAGATACGCAGTATTTT CASSVGVTTSTDTQYF
- TRBJ2-2 TRBV19 few TGTGCCAGTATGCGGGGCGGGGAGCTGTTTTTT CASMRGGELFF
TRBD1 TRBJ1-2 TRBV10-3 many TGTGCCATCAGTGAGTCCACCGGGACAGGGAATGGCTACACCTTC CAISESTGTGNGYTF
- TRBJ2-7 TRBV5-8 many TGTGCCAGCAGTTCCGGGACTTACGCCTACGAGCAGTACTTC CASSSGTYAYEQYF
TRBD1 TRBJ2-7 TRBV7-2 few TGTGCCAGCAGTCCCCTCTCGACAGGGCCCTACGAGCAGTACTTC CASSPLSTGPYEQYF
TRBD1 TRBJ1-2 TRBV28 many TGTGCCAGCAGTTCCCCGGGACAGGGGGGCTCTGGCTACACCTTC CASSSPGQGGSGYTF
- TRBJ2-1 TRBV6-1 few TGTGCCAGCACGGGGGCAGGAGTTTACAATGAGCAGTTCTTC CASTGAGVYNEQFF
- TRBJ2-7 TRBV10-3 - TGTGCCACTGCGGGTGTCGACGAGCAGTACTTC CATAGVDEQYF
- TRBJ2-3 TRBV27 - TGTGCCAGCAGTTTATACCCAGGTGGCACAGATACGCAGTATTTT CASSLYPGGTDTQYF
- TRBJ1-1 TRBV7-9 many TGTGCCAGCAGATTTGGGGTGGAAGCTTTCTTT CASRFGVEAFF
- TRBJ1-2 TRBV20-1 many TGCAGTGCTAGAGACAGGGTACGGGCCTTAGGCTACACCTTC CSARDRVRALGYTF
- TRBJ1-2 TRBV20-1 - TGCAGTGCAGCCCCCGGGGGGAACTATGGCTACACCTTC CSAAPGGNYGYTF
- TRBJ2-7 TRBV7-9 - TGTGCCAGCAGCCGATACTACTACGAGCAGTACTTC CASSRYYYEQYF
- TRBJ2-3 TRBV7-3 few TGTGCCAGCAGCTACGATAGCGCCACCACCACAGATACGCAGTATTTT CASSYDSATTTDTQYF
TRBD1 TRBJ1-1 TRBV2 many TGTGCCAGCAGTACAGGGGGGTCGACTGAAGCTTTCTTT CASSTGGSTEAFF
TRBD1 TRBJ1-5 TRBV27 many TGTGCCAGCAGTACGACAGGGTCCAGCAATCAGCCCCAGCATTTT CASSTTGSSNQPQHF
TRBD1 TRBJ2-7 TRBV2 many TGTGCCAGCATGGGGGCGGACAGGGAGCAGTACTTC CASMGADREQYF
- TRBJ2-5 TRBV6-1 many TGTGCCAGCAGTGAAACCGAACGGGCACAGGGACGAGAGACCCAGTACTTC CASSETERAQGRETQYF
- TRBJ2-1 TRBV25-1 - TGTGCCAGCAGTGATTCAGGAGGGGGCATGTACAATGGGCAGTTCTTC CASSDSGGGMYNGQFF
TRBD2 TRBJ2-2 TRBV7-3 many TGTGCCAGCAGCTTAATGGCTAGCGGGGGTAACGGGGAGCTGTTTTTT CASSLMASGGNGELFF
- TRBJ2-3 TRBV10-3 - TGTGCCATCAGGCTCGGGGCAGTGGATACGCAGTATTTT CAIRLGAVDTQYF
- TRBJ2-7 TRBV7-9 - TGTGCCAGCAGTGAGACAGTGGCCCACGAGCAGTACTTC CASSETVAHEQYF
TRBD1 TRBJ2-6 TRBV10-3 - TGTGCCATCAGTGATATTAGGGTACAGGGGATCTCCTCTGGGGCCAACGTCCTGACTTTC CAISDIRVQGISSGANVLTF
TRBD1 TRBJ1-1 TRBV7-9 many TGTGCCAGCAGCCGCCCGGACAGGTTTAACACTGAAGCTTTCTTT CASSRPDRFNTEAFF